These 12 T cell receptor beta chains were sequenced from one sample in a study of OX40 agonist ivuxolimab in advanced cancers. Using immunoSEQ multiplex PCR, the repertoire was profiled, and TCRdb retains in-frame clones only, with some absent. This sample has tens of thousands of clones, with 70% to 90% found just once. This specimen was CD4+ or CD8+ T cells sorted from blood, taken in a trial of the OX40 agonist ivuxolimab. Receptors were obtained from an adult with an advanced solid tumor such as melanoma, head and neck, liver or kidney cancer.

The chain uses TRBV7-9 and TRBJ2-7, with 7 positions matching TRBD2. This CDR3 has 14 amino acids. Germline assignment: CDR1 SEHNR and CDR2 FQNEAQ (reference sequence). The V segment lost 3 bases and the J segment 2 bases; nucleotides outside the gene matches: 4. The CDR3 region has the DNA TGTGCCAGCAGCTTTGGCAGCGGGGCCTACGAGCAGTACTTC. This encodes CASSFGSGAYEQYF. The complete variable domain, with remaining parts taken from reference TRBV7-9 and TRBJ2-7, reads DTGVSQNPRHKITKRGQNVTFRCDPISEHNRLYWYRQTLGQGPEFLTYFQNEAQLEKSRLLSDRFSAERPKGSFSTLEIQRTEQGDSAMYLCASSFGSGAYEQYFGPGTRLTVT.

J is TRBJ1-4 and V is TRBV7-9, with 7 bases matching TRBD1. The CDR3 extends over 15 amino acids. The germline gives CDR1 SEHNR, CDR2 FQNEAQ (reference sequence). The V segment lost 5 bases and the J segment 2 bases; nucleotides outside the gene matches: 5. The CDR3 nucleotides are TGTGCCAGCAGCGCCGTACAGGGGACTAATGAAAAACTGTTTTTT. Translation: CASSAVQGTNEKLFF. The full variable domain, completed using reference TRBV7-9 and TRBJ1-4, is DTGVSQNPRHKITKRGQNVTFRCDPISEHNRLYWYRQTLGQGPEFLTYFQNEAQLEKSRLLSDRFSAERPKGSFSTLEIQRTEQGDSAMYLCASSAVQGTNEKLFFGSGTQLSVL.

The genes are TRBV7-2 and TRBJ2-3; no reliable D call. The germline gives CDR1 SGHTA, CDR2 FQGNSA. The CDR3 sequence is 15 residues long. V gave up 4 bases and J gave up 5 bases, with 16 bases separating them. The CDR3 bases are TGTGCCAGCAGCTACAAAAGCAATTCGGGAGATACGCAGTATTTT. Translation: CASSYKSNSGDTQYF.

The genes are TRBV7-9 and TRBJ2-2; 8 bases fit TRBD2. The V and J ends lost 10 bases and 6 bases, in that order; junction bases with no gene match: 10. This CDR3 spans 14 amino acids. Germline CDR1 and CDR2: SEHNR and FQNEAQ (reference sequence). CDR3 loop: CATGAGVPPGELFF. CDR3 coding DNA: TGTGCCACCGGAGCGGGGGTCCCCCCCGGGGAGCTGTTTTTT.

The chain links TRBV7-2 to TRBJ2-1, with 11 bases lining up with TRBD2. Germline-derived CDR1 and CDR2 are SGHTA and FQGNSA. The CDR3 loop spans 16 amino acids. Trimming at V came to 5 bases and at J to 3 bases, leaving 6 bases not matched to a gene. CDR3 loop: CASSPRLAGNYNEQFF. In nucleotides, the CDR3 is TGTGCCAGCAGCCCCCGACTAGCGGGGAACTACAATGAGCAGTTCTTC.

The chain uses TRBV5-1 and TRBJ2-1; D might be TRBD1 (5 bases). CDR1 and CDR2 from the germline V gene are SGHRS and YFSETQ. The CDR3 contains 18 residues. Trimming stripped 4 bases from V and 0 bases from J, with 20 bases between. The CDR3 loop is CASSPPAQGASSYNEQFF. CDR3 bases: TGCGCCAGCAGCCCCCCCGCCCAGGGCGCCAGCTCCTACAATGAGCAGTTCTTC.

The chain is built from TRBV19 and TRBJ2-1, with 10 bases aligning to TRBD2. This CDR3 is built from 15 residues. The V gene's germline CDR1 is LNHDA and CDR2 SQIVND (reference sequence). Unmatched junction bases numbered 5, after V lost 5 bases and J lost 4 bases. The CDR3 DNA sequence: TGTGCCAGTAGTGTACTAGCGGGACTATACAATGAGCAGTTCTTC. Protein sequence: CASSVLAGLYNEQFF.

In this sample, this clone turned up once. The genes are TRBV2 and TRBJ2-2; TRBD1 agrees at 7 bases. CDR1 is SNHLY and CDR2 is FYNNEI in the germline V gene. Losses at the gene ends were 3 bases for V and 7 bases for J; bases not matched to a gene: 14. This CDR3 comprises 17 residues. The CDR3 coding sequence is TGTGCCAGCAGTGATGGAGGACAGGTTCGGGGCGGCGGGGAGCTGTTTTTT. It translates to CASSDGGQVRGGGELFF.

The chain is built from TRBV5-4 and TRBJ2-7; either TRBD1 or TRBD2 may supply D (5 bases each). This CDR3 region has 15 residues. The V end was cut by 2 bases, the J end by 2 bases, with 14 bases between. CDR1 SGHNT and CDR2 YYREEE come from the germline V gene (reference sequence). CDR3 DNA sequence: TGTGCCAGCAGCTTCTCCGGGACCCAACCCTACGAGCAGTACTTC. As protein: CASSFSGTQPYEQYF.

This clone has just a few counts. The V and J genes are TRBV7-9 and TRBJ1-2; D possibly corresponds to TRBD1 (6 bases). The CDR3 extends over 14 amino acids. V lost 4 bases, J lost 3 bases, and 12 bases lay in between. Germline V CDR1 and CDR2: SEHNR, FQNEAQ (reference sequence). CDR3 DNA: TGTGCCAGCAGCTCGAAACAGGGAGACTATGGCTACACCTTC. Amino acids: CASSSKQGDYGYTF.

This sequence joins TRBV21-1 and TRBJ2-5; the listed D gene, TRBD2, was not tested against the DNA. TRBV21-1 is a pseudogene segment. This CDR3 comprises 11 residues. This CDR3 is CASRIEETQYF. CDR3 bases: TGTGCCAGCAGAATAGAAGAGACCCAGTACTTC.

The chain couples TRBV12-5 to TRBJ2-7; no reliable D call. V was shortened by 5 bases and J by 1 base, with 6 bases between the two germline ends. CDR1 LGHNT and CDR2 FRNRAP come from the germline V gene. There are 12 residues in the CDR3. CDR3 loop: CASGPESYEQYF. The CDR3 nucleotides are TGTGCTAGTGGTCCAGAATCCTACGAGCAGTACTTC.